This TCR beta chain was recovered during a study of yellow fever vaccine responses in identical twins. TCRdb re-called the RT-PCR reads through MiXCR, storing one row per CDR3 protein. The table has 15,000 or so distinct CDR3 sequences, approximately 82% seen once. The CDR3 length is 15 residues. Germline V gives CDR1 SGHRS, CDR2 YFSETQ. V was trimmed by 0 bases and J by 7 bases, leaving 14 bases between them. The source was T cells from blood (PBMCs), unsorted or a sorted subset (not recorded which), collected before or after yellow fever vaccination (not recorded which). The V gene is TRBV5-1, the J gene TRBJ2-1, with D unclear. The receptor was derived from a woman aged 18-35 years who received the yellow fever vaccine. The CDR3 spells CASSLGAPARNEQFF. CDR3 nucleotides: TGCGCCAGCAGCTTGGGAGCGCCAGCGCGGAATGAGCAGTTCTTC.